This T cell receptor beta chain was retrieved from a study of molecular identifiers for immune sequencing clone quantification. Germline V gives CDR1 LGHNA, CDR2 YSLEER. Trimming left V 4 bases short and J 0 bases short, with 12 bases between. The CDR3 has 15 residues. At least ten counts were recorded for this clonotype. TCRdb re-called the PCR reads through MiXCR, storing one row per CDR3 protein. Of about 630,000 distinct CDR3 sequences listed, about 25% are singletons. Libraries for naive CD8 T cells, which were made from around 20,000 to 1,000,000 sorted cells, drew on 10%, 30% or 50% of the RNA. When naive CD8 T cells were sorted, they were gated as CD8+CD4-CCR7+CD45RA+.

The clonotype comes from a human donor in good health. Some libraries in this study had Jurkat cell RNA spiked in. Sequencing input: naive CD8+ T cells from blood, with Jurkat cell RNA spiked in. Subset: FACS-sorted CD8+CD4-CCR7+CD45RA+ naive T cells. The genes are TRBV4-3 and TRBJ1-1; D remains ambiguous. Here the CDR3 DNA reads TGCGCCAGCAGCCCCGGGCCGTTCGTGAACACTGAAGCTTTCTTT. It specifies CASSPGPFVNTEAFF.